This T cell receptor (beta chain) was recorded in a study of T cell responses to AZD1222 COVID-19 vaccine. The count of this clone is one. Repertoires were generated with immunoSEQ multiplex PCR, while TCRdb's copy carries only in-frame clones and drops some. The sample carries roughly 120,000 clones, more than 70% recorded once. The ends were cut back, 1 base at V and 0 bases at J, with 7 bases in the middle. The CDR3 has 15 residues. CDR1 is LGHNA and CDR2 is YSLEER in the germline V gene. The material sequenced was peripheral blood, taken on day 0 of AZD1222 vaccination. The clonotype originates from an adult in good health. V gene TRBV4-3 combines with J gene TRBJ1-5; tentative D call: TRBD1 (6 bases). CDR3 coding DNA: TGCGCCAGCAGCCAAGGGACAGCTAGCAATCAGCCCCAGCATTTT. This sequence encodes CASSQGTASNQPQHF.